This T cell receptor (beta chain) was captured by sequencing in a study of Ad26.COV2.S vaccination and SARS-CoV-2 variants. Study-wide context: Participant was drawn from the COV1001 Ad26.COV2.S trial arm. The authors gave Ad26.COV2.S intramuscularly, either once or twice 56 days apart. Study results and limitations: Those who received vaccine or placebo ended up with similar non-spike TCR breadth. Considerable breadth of spike-specific CD8+ and CD4+ T cell responses has reportedly been documented following vaccination.

Germline CDR1 GTSNPN, CDR2 SVGIG (reference sequence). J lost 8 bases, V lost 0 bases, and 10 bases had no gene match. The CDR3 runs to 15 residues. This clone was seen once. Its specificity is unknown. TCRdb's table, derived via immunoSEQ multiplex PCR, lists solely in-frame clones and lacks some. The sample holds around 300,000 clones, less than 90% seen once. Treatment indicated: roughly 19 received Ad26.COV2.S at low or high dose, single or two shots; 5 received placebo; per-sample allocation not given. At day 63 after the first vaccine or placebo injection, samples were drawn. The receptor was isolated from a person between 18 and 59 years old who received the Ad26.COV2.S COVID-19 vaccine or a placebo. The V call is TRBV30, the J call TRBJ1-2; 9 bases map to TRBD1. The sequencing here drew on peripheral blood, taken in a trial of Ad26.COV2.S vaccine versus placebo. The CDR3 nucleotides read TGTGCCTGGAGTGTAACGGAACAGGGGGCTGGAGGCTACACCTTC. Protein product: CAWSVTEQGAGGYTF.